This T cell receptor (beta chain) emerged from a study of beta chain features in type 1 diabetes. Study in general: Comparable age, gender and cell yields were observed in patients relative to healthy donors.

One heparinised blood draw averaging approximately 100 mL was given by each donor. Sorted populations were all over 95% pure. Sequenced material consisted of expressed TCRB transcripts (all of the isolated RNA was reverse transcribed). Sequenced by immunoSEQ multiplex PCR; TCRdb stores in-frame clones only, minus some. The table includes 860,000 or so clones, 17% detected once. Concerning this clone itself: The antigen is undetermined.

Findings and caveats of the study: More deletions and fewer insertions at VDJ junctions were found in patients with type 1 diabetes.

V gave up 2 bases and J gave up 2 bases, with 10 bases separating them. The CDR3 length is 14 residues. Per the germline V gene, CDR1 is SGHTA and CDR2 is FQGNSA. Sequencing input: naive CD4+ T cells from blood. V usage is TRBV7-2 and J usage is TRBJ2-7, with a weak D call TRBD1 (6 bases). The clonotype originates from a young woman in good health. CDR3 in amino acids: CASSLSRGPYEQYF. For the CDR3, the DNA is TGTGCCAGCAGCTTAAGCAGGGGTCCCTACGAGCAGTACTTC.